This TCR beta chain was sequenced in a study of regulatory T cells in long-lasting Graves disease. Researchers made TCR beta libraries by using iRepertoire HTBI primers and running Arm-PCR on CDR3 regions. One entry per CDR3 protein results from TCRdb running MiXCR on the multiplex PCR reads. The sample shows about 560,000 distinct CDR3 sequences, approximately 16% of them seen only once. As to time point: newly diagnosed GD, antithyroid drugs for less than 3 months. PBMCs provided the RNA from which the TCR library was made. V was pared by 2 bases and J by 4 bases, with 11 bases between. CDR1 PRHDT and CDR2 FYEKMQ come from the germline V gene (reference sequence). The length of the CDR3 is 15 residues. These records were also assigned to another study, of T cells in Graves' hyperthyroidism and ophthalmopathy. Per that paper: Those with hyperthyroidism were 18 to 65 years old, newly diagnosed, and ill for under 2 months. Every diagnosis used clinical symptoms, serum thyroxine and TRAb, thyroid ultrasound and orbital computed tomography.

Sequencing was performed on peripheral blood mononuclear cells (PBMCs), taken at new diagnosis, from a patient treated with antithyroid drugs. The sequence came from a young man with Graves disease. The genes are TRBV13 and TRBJ2-2, with D possibly TRBD1 on 5 matching bases. This CDR3 is CASSLQGQGTGELFF. The CDR3 nucleotides read TGTGCCAGCAGCTTACAAGGGCAGGGCACCGGGGAGCTGTTTTTT.